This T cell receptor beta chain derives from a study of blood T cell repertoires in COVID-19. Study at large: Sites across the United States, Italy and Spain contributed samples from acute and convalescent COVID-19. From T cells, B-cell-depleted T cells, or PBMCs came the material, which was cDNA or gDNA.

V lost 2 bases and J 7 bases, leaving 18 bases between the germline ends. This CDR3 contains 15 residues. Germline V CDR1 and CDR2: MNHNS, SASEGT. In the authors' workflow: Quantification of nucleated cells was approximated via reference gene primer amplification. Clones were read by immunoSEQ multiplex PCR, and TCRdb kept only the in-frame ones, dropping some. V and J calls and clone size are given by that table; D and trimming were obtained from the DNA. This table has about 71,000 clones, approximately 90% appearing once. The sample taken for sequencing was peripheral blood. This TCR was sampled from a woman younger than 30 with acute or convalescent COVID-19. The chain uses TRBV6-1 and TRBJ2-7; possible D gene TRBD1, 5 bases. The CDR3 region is CASSERRREVGEQYF. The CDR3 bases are TGTGCCAGCAGTGAACGCCGCAGGGAAGTGGGGGAGCAGTACTTC.